Shown below are 7 T cell receptor beta chains from a single sample sequenced in a study of CD8+ T cells in alopecia areata (dated 2018 in TCRdb). Libraries were constructed by the immunoSEQ multiplex PCR assay. To provide template for TCR sequencing, every sample had RNA extracted and reverse transcribed into cDNA. TCRdb holds this immuneACCESS table with in-frame rearrangements only. Some clones are missing; in checked studies, unresolved V genes explain under half, and the rest has no known cause. The sample data list under 300,000 clones, and under 70% of these were observed just once. Of the sample, around 1.2% is held by the ten largest clones. In the paper's terms, the time point label means: baseline before oral tofacitinib. The sequenced sample was CD4+ T cells sorted from blood, obtained at week 0. Receptor source: a human donor with alopecia areata.

This rearrangement joins TRBV25-1 to TRBJ1-2; D gene unclear. The CDR3 runs to 12 residues. Trimming stripped 1 base from V and 6 bases from J, with 6 bases between. CDR1 and CDR2 (germline): MGHDK, SYGVNS. CDR3 coding DNA: TGTGCCAGCAGTGAATTGGGCCATGGCTACACCTTC. Protein sequence: CASSELGHGYTF.

CDR3 protein: CSVDGAGTMSTQYF. The DNA for the CDR3 is TGCAGCGTTGATGGGGCAGGGACCATGTCTACCCAGTACTTC. This rearrangement joins TRBV29-1 to TRBJ2-5, with D perhaps given as TRBD1 or TRBD2 (5 bases each). Trimming left V 3 bases short and J 8 bases short, with 19 bases between. The germline CDR1 and CDR2 sequences are SQVTM and ANQGSEA. The CDR3 is 14 residues long.

The chain is built from TRBV7-6 and TRBJ2-3, with 8 nucleotides matching TRBD1. The CDR3 is 14 amino acids. J lost 3 bases, V lost 7 bases, and 6 bases had no gene match. CDR1 is SGHVS and CDR2 is FNYEAQ in the germline V gene. The CDR3 DNA follows: TGTGCCAGCACCCGGACAGGGTGGACAGATACGCAGTATTTT. Protein sequence: CASTRTGWTDTQYF.

V is TRBV7-9 and J is TRBJ2-7, with D uncertain. Trimming removed 5 bases from V and 5 bases from J, with 16 bases in between. This CDR3 contains 14 residues. Germline V lookup: CDR1 SEHNR, CDR2 FQNEAQ (reference sequence). CDR3 loop: CASSPRRSQDEQYF. The CDR3 DNA sequence: TGTGCCAGCAGCCCGCGACGGAGTCAGGACGAGCAGTACTTC. Looking up the rest from reference TRBV7-9 and TRBJ2-7 gives the full variable domain: DTGVSQNPRHKITKRGQNVTFRCDPISEHNRLYWYRQTLGQGPEFLTYFQNEAQLEKSRLLSDRFSAERPKGSFSTLEIQRTEQGDSAMYLCASSPRRSQDEQYFGPGTRLTVT.

This chain links TRBV13 with TRBJ2-1; 8 bases line up with TRBD1. V lost 4 bases to trimming and J lost 7 bases; unmatched junction nucleotides: 3. The CDR3 totals 13 residues. Per germline, CDR1 PRHDT and CDR2 FYEKMQ (reference sequence). The CDR3 bases are TGTGCCAGCAGCTACACAGGGGGAAATGAGCAGTTCTTC. Protein: CASSYTGGNEQFF.

This clone was seen a handful of times. The chain is built from TRBV19 and TRBJ1-2; no clear D. CDR3 length: 14 residues. CDR1 is LNHDA, CDR2 SQIVND, per germline (reference sequence). V shed 6 bases and J shed 2 bases, with 13 bases lying between them. The CDR3 bases are TGTGCCAGTAGGGGAGGCCTCAGCAACTATGGCTACACCTTC. Amino acid sequence: CASRGGLSNYGYTF. The complete variable domain, with remaining parts taken from reference TRBV19 and TRBJ1-2, reads DGGITQSPKYLFRKEGQNVTLSCEQNLNHDAMYWYRQDPGQGLRLIYYSQIVNDFQKGDIAEGYSVSREKKESFPLTVTSAQKNPTAFYLCASRGGLSNYGYTFGSGTRLTVV.

The chain has TRBV30 and TRBJ1-4; the match to TRBD1 covers 7 bases. The CDR3 extends over 12 amino acids. Germline V lookup: CDR1 GTSNPN, CDR2 SVGIG (reference sequence). Unmatched junction bases numbered 0, after V lost 0 bases and J lost 8 bases. Here the CDR3 reads CAWSVQGEKLFF. CDR3 DNA sequence: TGTGCCTGGAGTGTACAGGGGGAAAAACTGTTTTTT. Variable domain in full (rest from reference TRBV30 and TRBJ1-4): SQTIHQWPATLVQPVGSPLSLECTVEGTSNPNLYWYRQAAGRGLQLLFYSVGIGQISSEVPQNLSASRPQDRQFILSSKKLLLSDSGFYLCAWSVQGEKLFFGSGTQLSVL.